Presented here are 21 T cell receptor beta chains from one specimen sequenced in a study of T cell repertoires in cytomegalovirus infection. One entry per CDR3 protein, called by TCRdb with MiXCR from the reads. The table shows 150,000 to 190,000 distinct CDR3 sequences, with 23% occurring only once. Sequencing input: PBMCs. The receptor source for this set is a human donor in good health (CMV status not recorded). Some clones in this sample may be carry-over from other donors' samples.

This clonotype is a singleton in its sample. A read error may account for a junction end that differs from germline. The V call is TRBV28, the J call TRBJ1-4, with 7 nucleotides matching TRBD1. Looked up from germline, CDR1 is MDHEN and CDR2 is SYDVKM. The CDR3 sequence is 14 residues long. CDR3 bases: TGTGCCAGCAGATCCGGGACAGTGAATGAAAAACAGTTTTTT. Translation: CASRSGTVNEKQFF.

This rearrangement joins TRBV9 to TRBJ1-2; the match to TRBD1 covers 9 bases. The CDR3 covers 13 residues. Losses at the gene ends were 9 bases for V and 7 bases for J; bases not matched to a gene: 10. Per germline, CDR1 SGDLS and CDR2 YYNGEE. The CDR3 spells CATWDREAGGYTF. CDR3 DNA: TGTGCCACCTGGGACAGGGAAGCTGGTGGCTACACCTTC.

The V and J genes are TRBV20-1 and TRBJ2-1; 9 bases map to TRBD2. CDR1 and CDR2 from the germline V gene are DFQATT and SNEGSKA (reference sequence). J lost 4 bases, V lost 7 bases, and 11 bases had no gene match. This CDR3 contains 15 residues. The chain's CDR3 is CSGKQASGKYNEQFF. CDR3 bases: TGCAGTGGTAAGCAGGCTAGCGGGAAGTACAATGAGCAGTTCTTC.

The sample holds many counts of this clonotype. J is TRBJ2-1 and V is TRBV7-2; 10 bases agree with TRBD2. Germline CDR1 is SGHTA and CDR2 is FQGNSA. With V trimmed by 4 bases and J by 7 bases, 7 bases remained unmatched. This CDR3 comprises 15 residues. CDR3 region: CASSSRLAGANEQFF. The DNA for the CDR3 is TGTGCCAGCAGCTCAAGACTAGCGGGTGCGAATGAGCAGTTCTTC.

The CDR3 sequence is CSALPTVSSYEQYF. The CDR3 DNA reads TGCAGTGCGCTCCCGACAGTGAGCTCCTACGAGCAGTACTTC. V usage is TRBV20-1 and J usage is TRBJ2-7; D may be TRBD1 (5 bases). Trimming took off 6 bases at V and 0 bases at J, with 15 bases between the two ends. In germline, CDR1 is DFQATT, CDR2 SNEGSKA (reference sequence). The CDR3 length is 14 residues.

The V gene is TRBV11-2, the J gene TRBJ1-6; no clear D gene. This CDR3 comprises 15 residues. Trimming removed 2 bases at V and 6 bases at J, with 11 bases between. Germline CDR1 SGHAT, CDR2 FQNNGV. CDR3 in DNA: TGTGCCAGCAGCTTAACGGGCTCCCCTAATTCACCCCTCCACTTT. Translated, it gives CASSLTGSPNSPLHF.

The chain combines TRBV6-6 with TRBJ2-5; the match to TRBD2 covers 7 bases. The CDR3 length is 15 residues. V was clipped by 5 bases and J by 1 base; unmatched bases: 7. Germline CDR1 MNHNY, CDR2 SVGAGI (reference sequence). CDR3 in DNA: TGTGCCAGCAGTCGGAGGGAGGGCCGCCAAGAGACCCAGTACTTC. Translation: CASSRREGRQETQYF.

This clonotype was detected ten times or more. The CDR3 coding sequence is TGTGCCAGCAGCCCTTGGACAGGGGGCGTGACTGAAGCTTTCTTT. This codes for CASSPWTGGVTEAFF. The rearrangement links TRBV7-2 to TRBJ1-1; TRBD1 agrees at 11 bases. With 5 bases clipped from V and 5 bases from J, the junction kept 7 bases outside the gene matches. Germline-derived CDR1 and CDR2 are SGHTA and FQGNSA. This CDR3 spans 15 amino acids.

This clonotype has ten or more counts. CDR3 region: CASSLAGVSVNQPQHF. The CDR3 nucleotides are TGTGCCAGCAGCTTAGCTGGAGTGTCAGTCAATCAGCCCCAGCATTTT. The chain joins TRBV7-2 to TRBJ1-5; D gene uncertain. The CDR3 sequence is 16 residues long. Germline-derived CDR1 and CDR2 are SGHTA and FQGNSA. Trimming removed 0 bases from V and 3 bases from J, with 12 bases in between.

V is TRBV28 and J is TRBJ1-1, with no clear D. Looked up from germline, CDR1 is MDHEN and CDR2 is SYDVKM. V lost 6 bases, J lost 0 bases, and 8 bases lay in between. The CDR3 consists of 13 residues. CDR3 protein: CASRATLNTEAFF. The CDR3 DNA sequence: TGTGCCAGCAGAGCTACCTTGAACACTGAAGCTTTCTTT. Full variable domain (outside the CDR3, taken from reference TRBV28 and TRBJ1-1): DVKVTQSSRYLVKRTGEKVFLECVQDMDHENMFWYRQDPGLGLRLIYFSYDVKMKEKGDIPEGYSVSREKKERFSLILESASTNQTSMYLCASRATLNTEAFFGQGTRLTVV.

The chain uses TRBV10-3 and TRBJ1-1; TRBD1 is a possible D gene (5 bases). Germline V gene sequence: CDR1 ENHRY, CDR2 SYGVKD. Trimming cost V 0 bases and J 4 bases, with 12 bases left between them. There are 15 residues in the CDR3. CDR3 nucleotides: TGTGCCATCAGTGAGTCGGGGGTCACGGGCACTGAAGCTTTCTTT. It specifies CAISESGVTGTEAFF.

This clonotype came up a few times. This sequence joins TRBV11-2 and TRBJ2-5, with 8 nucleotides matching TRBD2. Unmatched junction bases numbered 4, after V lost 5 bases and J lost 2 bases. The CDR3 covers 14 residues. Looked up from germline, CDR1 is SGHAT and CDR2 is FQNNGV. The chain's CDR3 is CASSLGLAQETQYF. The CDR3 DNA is TGTGCCAGCAGCCTAGGACTAGCTCAAGAGACCCAGTACTTC. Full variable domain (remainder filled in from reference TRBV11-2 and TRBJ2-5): EAGVAQSPRYKIIEKRQSVAFWCNPISGHATLYWYQQILGQGPKLLIQFQNNGVVDDSQLPKDRFSAERLKGVDSTLKIQPAKLEDSAVYLCASSLGLAQETQYFGPGTRLLVL.

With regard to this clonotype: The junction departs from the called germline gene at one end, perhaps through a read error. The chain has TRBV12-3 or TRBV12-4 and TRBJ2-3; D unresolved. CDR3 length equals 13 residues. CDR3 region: CAGRTRTTDTQYF. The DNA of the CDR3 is TGTGCCGGCAGGACCCGGACGACAGATACGCAGTATTTT.

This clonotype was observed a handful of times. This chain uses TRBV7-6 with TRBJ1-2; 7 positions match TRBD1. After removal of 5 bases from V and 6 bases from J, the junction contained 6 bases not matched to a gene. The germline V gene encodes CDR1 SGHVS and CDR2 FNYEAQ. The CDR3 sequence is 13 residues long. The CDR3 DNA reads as TGTGCCAGCAGCAGCTACAGGGGAAATGGCTACACCTTC. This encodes CASSSYRGNGYTF.

The CDR3 loop reads CASSQGLSSGSYNEQFF. The DNA of the CDR3 is TGTGCCAGCAGCCAAGGTCTGAGTAGCGGGAGCTACAATGAGCAGTTCTTC. The V call is TRBV4-2, the J call TRBJ2-1, with 9 bases lining up with TRBD2. Trimming removed 1 base from V and 3 bases from J; junction bases left unmatched: 7. Germline CDR1 reads LGHNA; CDR2 reads YNFKEQ. CDR3 length: 17 residues.

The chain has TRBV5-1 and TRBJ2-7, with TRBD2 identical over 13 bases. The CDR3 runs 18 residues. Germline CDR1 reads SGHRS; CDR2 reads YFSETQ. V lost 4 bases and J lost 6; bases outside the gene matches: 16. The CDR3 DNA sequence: TGCGCCAGCAGCGTTATGGGACTAGCGGGGAATTTTGGTTCCGAGCAGTACTTC. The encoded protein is CASSVMGLAGNFGSEQYF.

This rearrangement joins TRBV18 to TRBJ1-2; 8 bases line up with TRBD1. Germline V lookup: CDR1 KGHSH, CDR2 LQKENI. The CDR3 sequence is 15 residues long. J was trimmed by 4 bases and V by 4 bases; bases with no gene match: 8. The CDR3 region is CASSRTDRDFYGYTF. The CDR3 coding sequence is TGTGCCAGCTCACGGACGGACAGGGACTTCTATGGCTACACCTTC.

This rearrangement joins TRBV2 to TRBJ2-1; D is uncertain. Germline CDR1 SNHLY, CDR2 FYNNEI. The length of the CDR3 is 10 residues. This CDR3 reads CPGSSNEQFF. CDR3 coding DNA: TGTCCCGGCAGTTCAAATGAGCAGTTCTTC. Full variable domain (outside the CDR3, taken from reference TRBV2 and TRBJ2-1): EPEVTQTPSHQVTQMGQEVILRCVPISNHLYFYWYRQILGQKVEFLVSFYNNEISEKSEIFDDQFSVERPDGSNFTLKIRSTKLEDSAMYFCPGSSNEQFFGPGTRLTVL.

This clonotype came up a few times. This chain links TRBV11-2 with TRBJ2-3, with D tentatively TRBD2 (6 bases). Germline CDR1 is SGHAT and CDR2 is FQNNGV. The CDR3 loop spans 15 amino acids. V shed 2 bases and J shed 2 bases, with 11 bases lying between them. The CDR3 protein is CASSLPAGTTDTQYF. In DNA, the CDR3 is TGTGCCAGCAGCTTACCCGCGGGGACCACAGATACGCAGTATTTT.

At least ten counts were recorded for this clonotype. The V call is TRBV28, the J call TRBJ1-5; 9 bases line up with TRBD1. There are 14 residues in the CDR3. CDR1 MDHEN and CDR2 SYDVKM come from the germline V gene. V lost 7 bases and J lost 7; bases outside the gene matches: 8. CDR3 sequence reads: CASTTQGAGQPQHF. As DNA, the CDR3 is TGTGCCAGCACCACACAGGGGGCAGGGCAGCCCCAGCATTTT.

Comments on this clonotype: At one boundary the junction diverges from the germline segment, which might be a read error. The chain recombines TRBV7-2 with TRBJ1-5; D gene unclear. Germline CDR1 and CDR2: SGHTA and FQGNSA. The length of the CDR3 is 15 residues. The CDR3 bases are TGTGCCAACAGCTTAGACTTCAATAGCAATCAGCCCCAGCATTTT. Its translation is CANSLDFNSNQPQHF.